The T cell receptor beta chain described here comes from a study of blood T cell repertoires in COVID-19. Seattle patient enrollment occurred during active infection, with longitudinal follow-up thereafter. Germline lookup yields CDR1 MDHEN and CDR2 SYDVKM. The V end was cut by 5 bases, the J end by 8 bases, with 9 bases between. The CDR3 length is 12 residues. Study processing details: Amplified reference gene primers provided the basis for estimating nucleated cell counts. TCRdb's copy holds only in-frame clones and misses some; the assay was immunoSEQ multiplex PCR. V, J and clone size are those of that table, while D and trimming were read from the DNA. The profile shows more than 85,000 clones, around nine tenths of them singletons.

This receptor was identified in a woman between 50 and 59 years old with COVID-19, enrolled during active disease. Source material: peripheral blood. V usage is TRBV28 and J usage is TRBJ2-2; D uncertain. The CDR3 DNA is TGTGCCAGCAGTACACTGACAGGGGAGCTGTTTTTT. It encodes CASSTLTGELFF.